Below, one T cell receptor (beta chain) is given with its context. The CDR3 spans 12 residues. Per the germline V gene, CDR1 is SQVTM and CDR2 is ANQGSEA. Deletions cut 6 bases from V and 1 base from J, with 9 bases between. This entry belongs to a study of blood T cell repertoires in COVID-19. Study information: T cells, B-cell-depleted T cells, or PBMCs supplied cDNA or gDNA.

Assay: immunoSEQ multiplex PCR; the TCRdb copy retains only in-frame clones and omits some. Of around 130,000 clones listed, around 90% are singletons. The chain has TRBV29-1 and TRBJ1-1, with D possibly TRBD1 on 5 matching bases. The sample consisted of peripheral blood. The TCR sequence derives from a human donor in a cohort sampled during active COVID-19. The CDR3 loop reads CSVGGQNTEAFF. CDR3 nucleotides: TGCAGCGTGGGCGGACAGAACACTGAAGCTTTCTTT.